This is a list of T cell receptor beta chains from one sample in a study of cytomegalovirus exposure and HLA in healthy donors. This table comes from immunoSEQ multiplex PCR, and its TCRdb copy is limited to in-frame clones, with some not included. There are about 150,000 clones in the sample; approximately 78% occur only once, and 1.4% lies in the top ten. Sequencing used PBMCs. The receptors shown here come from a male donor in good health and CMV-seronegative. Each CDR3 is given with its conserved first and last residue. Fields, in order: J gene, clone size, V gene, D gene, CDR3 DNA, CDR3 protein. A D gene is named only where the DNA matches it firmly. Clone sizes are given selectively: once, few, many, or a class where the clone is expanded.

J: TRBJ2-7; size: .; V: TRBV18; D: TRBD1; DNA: TGTGCCAGCTCACCGAGGGGGCACGAGCAGTACTTC; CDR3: CASSPRGHEQYF
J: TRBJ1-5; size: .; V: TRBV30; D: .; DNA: TGTGCCTGGAGTGTAGACGCAGGGGCTAATCAGCCCCAGCATTTT; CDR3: CAWSVDAGANQPQHF
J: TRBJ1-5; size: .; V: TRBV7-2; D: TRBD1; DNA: TGTGCCAGCAGCTCCTACCCCGGACAGGGTGGCCAGCCCCAGCATTTT; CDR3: CASSSYPGQGGQPQHF
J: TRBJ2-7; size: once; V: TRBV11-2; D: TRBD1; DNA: TGTGCCAGCAGCCCCCGGACAGGGTTGCAGATTTACGAGCAGTACTTC; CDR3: CASSPRTGLQIYEQYF
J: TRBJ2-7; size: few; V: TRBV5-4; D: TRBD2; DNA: TGTGCCAGCAGCGCTCCACCCGTGGTCGGGGGGGGAAACGAGCAGTACTTC; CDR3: CASSAPPVVGGGNEQYF
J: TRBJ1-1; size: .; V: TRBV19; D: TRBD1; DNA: TGTGCCAGTAGTCGATCAGGGGGTAGGATCACTGAAGCTTTCTTT; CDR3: CASSRSGGRITEAFF
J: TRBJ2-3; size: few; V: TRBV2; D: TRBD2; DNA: TGTGCCAGCAGGGCGGGGGGGCTAGATACGCAGTATTTT; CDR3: CASRAGGLDTQYF
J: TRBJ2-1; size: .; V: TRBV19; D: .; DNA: TGTGCCAGTAGTCGTGACTGGCTTACGGATGAGCAGTTCTTC; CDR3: CASSRDWLTDEQFF
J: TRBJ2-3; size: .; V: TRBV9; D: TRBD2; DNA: TGTGCCAGCAGCCCCCGGGAGGTTAACCCCTCGGATACGCAGTATTTT; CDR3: CASSPREVNPSDTQYF
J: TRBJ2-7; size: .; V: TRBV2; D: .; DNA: TGTGCCAGCAGTGAAGATAGGACAGTGACCTACGAGCAGTACTTC; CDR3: CASSEDRTVTYEQYF
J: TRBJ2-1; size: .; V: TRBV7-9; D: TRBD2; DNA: TGTGCCAGCAGCTTTCGACTAGCGGGGGGTGAGCAGTTCTTC; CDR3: CASSFRLAGGEQFF
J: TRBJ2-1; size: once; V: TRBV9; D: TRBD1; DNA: TGTGCCAGCAGCGTCGGGACAGGGTCCTACAATGAGCAGTTCTTC; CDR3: CASSVGTGSYNEQFF
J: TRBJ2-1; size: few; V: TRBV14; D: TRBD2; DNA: TGTGCCAGCAGCCGGTCCTTGGGGGGGGATTACAATGAGCAGTTCTTC; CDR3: CASSRSLGGDYNEQFF
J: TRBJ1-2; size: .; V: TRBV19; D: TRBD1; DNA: TGTGCCAGTAGTATCCGGGACAGGGTCGGGGGCTACACCTTC; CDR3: CASSIRDRVGGYTF
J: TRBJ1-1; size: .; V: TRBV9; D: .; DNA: TGTGCCAGCAGCGCCGGGGGAGGCACTGAAGCTTTCTTT; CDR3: CASSAGGGTEAFF
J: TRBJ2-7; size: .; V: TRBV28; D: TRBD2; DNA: TGTGCCAGCAGTTTGGGAGGGGTAGAGTCCTACGAGCAGTACTTC; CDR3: CASSLGGVESYEQYF
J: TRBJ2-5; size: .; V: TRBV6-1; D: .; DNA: TGTGCCAGCAGTAGCCTCGAGACCCAGTACTTC; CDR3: CASSSLETQYF
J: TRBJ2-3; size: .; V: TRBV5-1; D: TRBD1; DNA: TGCGCCAGCAGCTTGGCCGGGACAGGGGGCGCAAAAGATACGCAGTATTTT; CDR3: CASSLAGTGGAKDTQYF
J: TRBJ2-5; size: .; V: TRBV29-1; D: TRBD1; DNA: TGCAGCGTTAGGACAGGGTCGACCCAGTACTTC; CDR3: CSVRTGSTQYF
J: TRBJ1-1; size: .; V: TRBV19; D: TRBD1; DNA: TGTGCCAGTAGTATAGGGGGGGGACAGGGGAGAGCTTTCTTT; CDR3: CASSIGGGQGRAFF
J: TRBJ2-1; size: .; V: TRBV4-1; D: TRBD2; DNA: TGCGCCAGCAGCCAAGAAACGCTAGCGGGGACTTCCAATGAGCAGTTCTTC; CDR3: CASSQETLAGTSNEQFF
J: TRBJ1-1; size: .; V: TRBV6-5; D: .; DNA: TGTGCCAGCAGTTACCTAGCGAACACTGAAGCTTTCTTT; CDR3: CASSYLANTEAFF
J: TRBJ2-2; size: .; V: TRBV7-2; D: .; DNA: TGTGCCAGCAGCTTAGCAAGCGGCGGGGAGCTGTTTTTT; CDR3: CASSLASGGELFF
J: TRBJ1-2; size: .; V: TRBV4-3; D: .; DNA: TGCGCCAGCAGCCCCCAAAGGCGGAACTATGGCTACACCTTC; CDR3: CASSPQRRNYGYTF
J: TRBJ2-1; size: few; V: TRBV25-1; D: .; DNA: TGTGCCAGCAGTGAATTCCGCCAGTTCTACAATGAGCAGTTCTTC; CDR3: CASSEFRQFYNEQFF
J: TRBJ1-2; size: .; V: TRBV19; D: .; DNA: TGTGCCAGTAGTAAAGTTCACAGGGTAGCTAACTATGGCTACACCTTC; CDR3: CASSKVHRVANYGYTF
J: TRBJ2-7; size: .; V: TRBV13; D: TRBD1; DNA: TGTGCCAGCAGCCCCGGACAGGGGCTCTCCTACGAGCAGTACTTC; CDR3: CASSPGQGLSYEQYF
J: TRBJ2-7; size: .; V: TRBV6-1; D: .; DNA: TGTGCCAGCCATAATGGGGGGGAGCAGTACTTC; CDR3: CASHNGGEQYF
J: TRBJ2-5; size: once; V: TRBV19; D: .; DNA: TGTGCCAGTAGTAGGGACAATAGGGAGACCCAGTACTTC; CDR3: CASSRDNRETQYF